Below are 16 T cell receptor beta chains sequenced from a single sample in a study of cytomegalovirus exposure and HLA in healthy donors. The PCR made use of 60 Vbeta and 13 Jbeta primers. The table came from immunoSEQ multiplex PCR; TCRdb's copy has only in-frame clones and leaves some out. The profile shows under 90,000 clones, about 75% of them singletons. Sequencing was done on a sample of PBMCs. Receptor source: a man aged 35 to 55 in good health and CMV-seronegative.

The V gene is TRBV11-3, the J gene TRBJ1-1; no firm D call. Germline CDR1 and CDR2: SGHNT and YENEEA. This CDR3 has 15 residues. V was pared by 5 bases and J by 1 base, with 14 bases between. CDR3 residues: CASSVLGGRNTEAFF. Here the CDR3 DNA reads TGTGCCAGCAGCGTTTTAGGTGGGCGGAACACTGAAGCTTTCTTT.

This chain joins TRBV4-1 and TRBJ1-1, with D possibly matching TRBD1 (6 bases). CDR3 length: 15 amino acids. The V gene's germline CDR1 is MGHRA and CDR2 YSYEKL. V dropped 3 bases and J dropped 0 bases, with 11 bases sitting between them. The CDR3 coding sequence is TGCGCCAGCAGCCAGTGGACAGACATGAACACTGAAGCTTTCTTT. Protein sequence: CASSQWTDMNTEAFF.

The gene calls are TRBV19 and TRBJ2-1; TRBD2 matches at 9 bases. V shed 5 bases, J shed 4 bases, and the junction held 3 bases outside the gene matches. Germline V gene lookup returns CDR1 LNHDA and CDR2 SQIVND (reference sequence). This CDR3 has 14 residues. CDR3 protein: CASSERGVYNEQFF. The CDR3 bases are TGTGCCAGTAGTGAGCGGGGGGTATACAATGAGCAGTTCTTC.

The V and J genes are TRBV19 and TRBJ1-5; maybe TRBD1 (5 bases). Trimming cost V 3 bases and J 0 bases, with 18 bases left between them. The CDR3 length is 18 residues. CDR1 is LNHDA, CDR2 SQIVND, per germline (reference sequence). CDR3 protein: CASSMGRSGGYSNQPQHF. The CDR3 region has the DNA TGTGCCAGTAGTATGGGACGCTCGGGGGGTTATAGCAATCAGCCCCAGCATTTT.

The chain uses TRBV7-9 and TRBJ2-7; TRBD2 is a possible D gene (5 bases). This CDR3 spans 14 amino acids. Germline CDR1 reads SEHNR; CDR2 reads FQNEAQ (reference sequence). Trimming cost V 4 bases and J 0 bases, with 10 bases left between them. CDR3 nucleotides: TGTGCCAGCAGCTCACCGGACTTCTCCTACGAGCAGTACTTC. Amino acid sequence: CASSSPDFSYEQYF.

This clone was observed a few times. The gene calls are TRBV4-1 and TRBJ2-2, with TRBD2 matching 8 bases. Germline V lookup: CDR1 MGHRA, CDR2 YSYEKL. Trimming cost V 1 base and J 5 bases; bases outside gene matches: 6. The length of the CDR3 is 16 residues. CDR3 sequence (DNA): TGCGCCAGCAGCCAAGTTGCGGGGGGTTTTACCGGGGAGCTGTTTTTT. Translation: CASSQVAGGFTGELFF.

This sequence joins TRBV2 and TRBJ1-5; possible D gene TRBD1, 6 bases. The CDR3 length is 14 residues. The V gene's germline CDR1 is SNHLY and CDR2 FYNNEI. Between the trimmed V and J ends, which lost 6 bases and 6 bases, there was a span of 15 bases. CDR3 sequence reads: CASRASGVGQPQHF. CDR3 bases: TGTGCCAGCAGAGCCTCAGGGGTTGGTCAGCCCCAGCATTTT.

The CDR3 region has the DNA TGTGCCAGCAGCCAGCTACAGGGGGCGCGGGGCTACACCTTC. It is translated as CASSQLQGARGYTF. The chain recombines TRBV7-2 with TRBJ1-2, with 9 bases fitting TRBD1. Germline V gene sequence: CDR1 SGHTA, CDR2 FQGNSA. The CDR3 is 14 amino acids. V lost 5 bases and J lost 8; bases outside the gene matches: 9. The entire variable domain, with the rest obtained from reference TRBV7-2 and TRBJ1-2, is as follows: GAGVSQSPSNKVTEKGKDVELRCDPISGHTALYWYRQSLGQGLEFLIYFQGNSAPDKSGLPSDRFSAERTGGSVSTLTIQRTQQEDSAVYLCASSQLQGARGYTFGSGTRLTVV.

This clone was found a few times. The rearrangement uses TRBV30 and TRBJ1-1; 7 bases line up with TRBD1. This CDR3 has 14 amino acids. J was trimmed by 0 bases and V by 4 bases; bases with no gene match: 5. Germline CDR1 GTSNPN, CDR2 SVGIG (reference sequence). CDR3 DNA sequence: TGTGCCTGGAAACTAACAGGGGTGAACACTGAAGCTTTCTTT. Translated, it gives CAWKLTGVNTEAFF.

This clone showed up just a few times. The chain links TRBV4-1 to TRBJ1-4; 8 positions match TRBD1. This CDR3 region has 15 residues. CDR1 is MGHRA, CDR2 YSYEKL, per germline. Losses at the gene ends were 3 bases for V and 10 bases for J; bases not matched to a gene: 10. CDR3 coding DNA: TGCGCCAGCAGCCAGGTCGGACAGGGTTTCGGAAAACTGTTTTTT. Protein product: CASSQVGQGFGKLFF.

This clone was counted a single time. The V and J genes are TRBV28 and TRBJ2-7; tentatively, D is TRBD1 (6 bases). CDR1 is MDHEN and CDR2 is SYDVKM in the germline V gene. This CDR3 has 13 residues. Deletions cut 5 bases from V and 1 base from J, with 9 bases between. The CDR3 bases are TGTGCCAGCAGTCATCAGGGGTCCTACGAGCAGTACTTC. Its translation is CASSHQGSYEQYF.

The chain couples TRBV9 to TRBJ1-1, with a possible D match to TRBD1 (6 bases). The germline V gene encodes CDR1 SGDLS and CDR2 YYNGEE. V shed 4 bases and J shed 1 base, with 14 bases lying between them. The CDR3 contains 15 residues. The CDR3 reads CASSRGAGTNTEAFF. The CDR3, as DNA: TGTGCCAGCAGCCGGGGGGCAGGGACGAACACTGAAGCTTTCTTT.

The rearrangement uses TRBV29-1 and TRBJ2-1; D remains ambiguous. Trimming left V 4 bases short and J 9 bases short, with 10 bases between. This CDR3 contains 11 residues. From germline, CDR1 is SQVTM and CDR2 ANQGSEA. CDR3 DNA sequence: TGCAGCGTTGCACACTATAGTGAGCAGTTCTTC. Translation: CSVAHYSEQFF.

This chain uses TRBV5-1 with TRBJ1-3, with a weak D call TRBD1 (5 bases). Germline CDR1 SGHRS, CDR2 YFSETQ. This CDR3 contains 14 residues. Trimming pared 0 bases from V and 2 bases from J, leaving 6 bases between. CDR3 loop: CASSLEGTGNTIYF. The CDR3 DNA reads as TGCGCCAGCAGCTTGGAGGGGACTGGAAACACCATATATTTT.

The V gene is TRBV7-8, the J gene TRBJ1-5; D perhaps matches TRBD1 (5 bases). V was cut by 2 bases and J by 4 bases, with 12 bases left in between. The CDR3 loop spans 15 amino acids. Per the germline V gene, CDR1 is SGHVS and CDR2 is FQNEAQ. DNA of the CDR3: TGTGCCAGCAGCTTAAGGCAGGGAGGGAATCAGCCCCAGCATTTT. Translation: CASSLRQGGNQPQHF.

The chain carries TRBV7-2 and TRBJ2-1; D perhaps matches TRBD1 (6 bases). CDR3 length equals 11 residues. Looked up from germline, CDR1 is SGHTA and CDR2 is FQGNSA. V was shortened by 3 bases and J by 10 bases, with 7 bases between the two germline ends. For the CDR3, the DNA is TGTGCCAGCAGCTTCGGGACAGAGCAGTTCTTC. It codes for CASSFGTEQFF.